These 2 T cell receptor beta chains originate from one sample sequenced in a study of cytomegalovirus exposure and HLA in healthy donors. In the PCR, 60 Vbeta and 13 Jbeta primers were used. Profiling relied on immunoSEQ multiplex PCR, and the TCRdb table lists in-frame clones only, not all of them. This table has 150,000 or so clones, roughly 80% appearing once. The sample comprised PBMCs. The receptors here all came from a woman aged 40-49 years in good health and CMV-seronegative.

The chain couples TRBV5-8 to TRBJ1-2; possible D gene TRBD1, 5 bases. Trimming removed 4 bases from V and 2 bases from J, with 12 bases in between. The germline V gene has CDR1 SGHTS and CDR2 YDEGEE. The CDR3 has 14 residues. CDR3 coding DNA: TGTGCCAGCAGCGGCGGGGCCATAAACTATGGCTACACCTTC. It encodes CASSGGAINYGYTF.

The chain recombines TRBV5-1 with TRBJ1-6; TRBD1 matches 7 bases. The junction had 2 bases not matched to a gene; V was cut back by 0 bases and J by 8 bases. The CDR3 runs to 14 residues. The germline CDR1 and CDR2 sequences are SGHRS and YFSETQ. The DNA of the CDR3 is TGCGCCAGCAGCTTGGGGGACAGAGATTCACCCCTCCACTTT. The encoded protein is CASSLGDRDSPLHF.